This TCR beta chain was obtained from a study of OX40 agonist ivuxolimab in advanced cancers. Study-wide context: The costimulatory receptor OX40 (CD134) was targeted by ivuxolimab, a fully human IgG2 agonistic monoclonal antibody. Intravenous ivuxolimab was administered to patients every 2 weeks at six dose levels: 0.01, 0.1, 0.3, 1.5, 3 and 10 mg/kg. The paper covers the monotherapy dose-escalation part of the phase I ivuxolimab trial, which included N of about 51 patients. The dose-escalation cohort was about 87% male with a mean age of about 54 years, ranging from about 23 to 85. Prior anti-PD-1, anti-PD-L1 or anti-CTLA-4 therapy was permitted, and checkpoint inhibitors had been received by more than 35% of dose-escalation patients. Peripheral TCRbeta sequencing aimed to test whether ivuxolimab altered TCR sequence diversity and caused clonal T-cell expansion. Of the approximately 50 dose-escalation patients, hepatocellular carcinoma was present in 19, melanoma in approximately 15, renal cell carcinoma in 9 and head and neck cancer in 9. Partial responses occurred in three dose-escalation patients, of whom one had hepatocellular carcinoma and two had cutaneous melanoma.

What the research found in general, with its limitations: Antigen specificity was not determined for the clonally expanded peripheral T cells. Low levels of normalized T-cell clonal expansion were also shown by some nonresponding patients. Partial responders in the 0.1-3.0 mg/kg groups had among the lowest normalized peripheral clonal expansion, especially among CD8+ T cells. At doses from 0.1 to 3.0 mg/kg, clonal expansion was seen in both CD4+ and CD8+ blood T cells between baseline and week 6. After ivuxolimab, more expanded clones were found on average in CD8+ T cells than in CD4+ T cells.

Patients with a history of autoimmune disease or receiving systemic immunosuppression were excluded from the trial. Peripheral blood for TCR sequencing was collected from all dose cohorts at baseline, on cycle 4 day 1, and on cycle 7 day 1. The samples were drawn from a first-in-human, open-label, multicenter phase I dose-escalation trial of ivuxolimab. Adults with locally advanced or metastatic melanoma, renal cell carcinoma, hepatocellular carcinoma or head and neck squamous cell carcinoma were enrolled in the trial. Before TCR sequencing, CD4+ T cells and CD8+ T cells were sorted from peripheral blood as separate populations. Genomic DNA was isolated from the sorted cells so that the TCRbeta CDR3 region could be sequenced. TCRbeta CDR3 regions were sequenced using the immunoSEQ Assay. TCRdb took over this immuneACCESS table, retaining in-frame rearrangements with V and J assigned. Such tables are incomplete; in checked studies, under half of the missing clones stem from an unresolved V gene, and the remainder is unexplained. The sample table shows 15,000 or so clones, and about 80% are seen once. Approximately 32% of the sample goes to the ten largest clones.

Worth noting for this clone: The antigen it binds to is not known. The input lacks base qualities; no much larger clone sits a single base away.

The sequence was collected from an adult with an advanced solid tumor such as melanoma, head and neck, liver or kidney cancer. Here the sequenced sample was CD4+ or CD8+ T cells sorted from blood, taken in a trial of the OX40 agonist ivuxolimab.

The CDR3 in this case is CASSSSVGSYEQYF. The DNA sequence reads TGTGCCAGCAGTTCCTCGGTAGGATCGTACGAGCAGTACTTC. The chain is assembled from TRBV27 and TRBJ2-7; no D gene can be assigned with confidence. The cysteine opens and the phenylalanine closes a CDR3 of 14 amino acids. Only the CDR3 portion is preserved as DNA: 42 bases, with reading frame beginning at the first base. In the germline V gene (reference sequence), CDR1 corresponds to MNHEY and CDR2 to SMNVEV. Cut back by 4 bases and 4 bases, the V and J ends lie 14 bases apart.